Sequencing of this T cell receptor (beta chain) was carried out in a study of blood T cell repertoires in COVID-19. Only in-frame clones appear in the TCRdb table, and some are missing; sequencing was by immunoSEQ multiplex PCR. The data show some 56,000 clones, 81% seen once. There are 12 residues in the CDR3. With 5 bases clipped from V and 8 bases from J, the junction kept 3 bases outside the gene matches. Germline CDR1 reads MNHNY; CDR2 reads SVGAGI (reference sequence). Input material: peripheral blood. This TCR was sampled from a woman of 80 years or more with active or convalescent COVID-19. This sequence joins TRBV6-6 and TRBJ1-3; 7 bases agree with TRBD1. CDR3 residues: CASSGDRDTIYF. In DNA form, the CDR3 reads TGTGCCAGCAGTGGTGACAGGGACACCATATATTTT.